This T cell receptor (beta chain) originates from a study of cytomegalovirus exposure and HLA in healthy donors. The germline CDR1 and CDR2 sequences are KGHSH and LQKENI. V was pared by 6 bases and J by 0 bases, with 3 bases of the junction left unmatched. The CDR3 length is 14 residues. 13 Jbeta primers and 60 Vbeta primers were used for the PCR. Under the authors' procedure: Later, roughly 77 million unique TCR beta chains were counted in an analysis, and about 10 million of them were shared. Measured with immunoSEQ multiplex PCR; TCRdb has only the in-frame clones, and not every one. V and J calls plus clone size are reproduced from that table; the DNA served to infer D and trimming. The sample lists 120,000 to 150,000 clones; roughly 80% were seen once. Nominally healthy donors provided the samples, though records likely missed some immune exposures. A note on this clone: The antigen is unknown.

Study-wide findings and caveats: Clonal expansion was found to be greater in HLA-associated TCR beta chains than in equally common others in a later analysis. Highly shared variants forming one cluster were likely a sequencing artifact.

The specimen was PBMCs. The source is a woman aged 40 to 50 in good health and CMV-seropositive. This chain uses TRBV18 with TRBJ2-7; TRBD1 matches 9 bases. The CDR3: CASSDRGLSYEQYF. The CDR3 DNA sequence: TGTGCCAGCTCGGACAGGGGCCTCTCCTACGAGCAGTACTTC. Full variable domain (missing parts from reference TRBV18 and TRBJ2-7): NAGVMQNPRHLVRRRGQEARLRCSPMKGHSHVYWYRQLPEEGLKFMVYLQKENIIDESGMPKERFSAEFPKEGPSILRIQQVVRGDSAAYFCASSDRGLSYEQYFGPGTRLTVT.